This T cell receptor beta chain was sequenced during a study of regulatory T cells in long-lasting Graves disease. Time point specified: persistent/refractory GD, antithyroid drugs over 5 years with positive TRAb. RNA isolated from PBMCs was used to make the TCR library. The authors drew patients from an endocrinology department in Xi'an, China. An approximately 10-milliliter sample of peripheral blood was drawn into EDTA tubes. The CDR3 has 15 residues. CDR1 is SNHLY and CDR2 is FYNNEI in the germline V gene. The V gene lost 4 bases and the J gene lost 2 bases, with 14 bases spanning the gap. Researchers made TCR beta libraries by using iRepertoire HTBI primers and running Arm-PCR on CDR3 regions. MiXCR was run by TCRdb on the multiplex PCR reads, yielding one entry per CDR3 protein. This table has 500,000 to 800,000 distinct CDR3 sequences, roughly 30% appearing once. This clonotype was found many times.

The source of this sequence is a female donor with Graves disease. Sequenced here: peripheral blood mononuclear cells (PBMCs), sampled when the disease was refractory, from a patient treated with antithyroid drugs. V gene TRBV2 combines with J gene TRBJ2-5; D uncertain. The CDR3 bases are TGTGCCAGCAGTGGAGTAGCCGCTAGGCAAGAGACCCAGTACTTC. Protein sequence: CASSGVAARQETQYF.